The 3 T cell receptor beta chains in this list originate from one sample, sequenced in a study of blood T cell repertoires in COVID-19. TCRdb's table, derived via immunoSEQ multiplex PCR, lists solely in-frame clones and lacks some. The table shows about 180,000 clones, with around 80% occurring only once. What was sequenced was peripheral blood. The receptors were sampled from a woman of 80 years or more with COVID-19, enrolled during active disease.

CDR3 sequence (DNA): TGTGCCTGGAGTTTGTTTAGCGGGGGGGCGTTGTTTTTT. Translated, it gives CAWSLFSGGALFF. The rearrangement uses TRBV30 and TRBJ2-2, with 11 bases lining up with TRBD2. V was pared by 2 bases and J by 15 bases, with 8 bases of the junction left unmatched. Germline assignment: CDR1 GTSNPN and CDR2 SVGIG (reference sequence). CDR3 length: 13 amino acids.

The chain has TRBV14 and TRBJ2-7, with D hard to call. This CDR3 has 13 amino acids. Trimming stripped 7 bases from V and 0 bases from J, with 10 bases between. In germline, CDR1 is SGHDN, CDR2 FVKESK. The CDR3 loop reads CASKAPGSYEQYF. CDR3 in DNA: TGTGCCAGCAAAGCCCCAGGCTCCTACGAGCAGTACTTC. Full variable domain (rest looked up from reference TRBV14 and TRBJ2-7): EAGVTQFPSHSVIEKGQTVTLRCDPISGHDNLYWYRRVMGKEIKFLLHFVKESKQDESGMPNNRFLAERTGGTYSTLKVQPAELEDSGVYFCASKAPGSYEQYFGPGTRLTVT.

This clone was seen a handful of times. The chain has TRBV5-1 and TRBJ1-4; D uncertain. Germline CDR1 reads SGHRS; CDR2 reads YFSETQ. The V end lost 0 bases, the J end lost 0 bases, and 9 bases lay between the germline ends. The CDR3 covers 16 residues. CDR3 protein: CASSLVGVATNEKLFF. The CDR3 coding sequence is TGCGCCAGCAGCTTGGTGGGAGTTGCAACTAATGAAAAACTGTTTTTT.